These 3 T cell receptor beta chains came from one sample sequenced in a study of blood T cell repertoires in COVID-19. Some clones are missing from TCRdb's copy, which holds only in-frame ones; the method was immunoSEQ multiplex PCR. The table shows 150,000 to 200,000 clones, with about 87% occurring only once. The sequenced sample consisted of peripheral blood. All receptors come from a man in his sixties with acute or convalescent COVID-19.

In regard to this clone: Distinct nucleotide sequences in the sample also encode this CDR3. This chain joins TRBV3-1 (or the pseudogene TRBV3-2) and TRBJ1-5; TRBD1 matches 10 bases. The CDR3 totals 15 residues. Germline loops: CDR1 LGHDT, CDR2 YNNKEL (reference sequence). J gave up 6 bases and V 3 bases, and 5 bases lay outside the gene matches. CDR3 sequence: CASSQGQGYGQPQHF. The CDR3 DNA is TGTGCCAGCAGCCAGGGACAGGGGTATGGTCAGCCCCAGCATTTT.

This chain joins TRBV7-9 and TRBJ1-6, with D possibly TRBD1 on 5 matching bases. CDR1 SEHNR and CDR2 FQNEAQ come from the germline V gene (reference sequence). This CDR3 region has 16 residues. V was clipped by 4 bases and J by 0 bases, with 10 bases between them. CDR3 DNA: TGTGCCAGCAGCTCCAGCCAGGGCTCCTATAATTCACCCCTCCACTTT. Protein sequence: CASSSSQGSYNSPLHF.

The chain carries TRBV27 and TRBJ1-2, with D tentatively TRBD1 (6 bases). V lost 6 bases, J lost 7 bases, and 15 bases lay in between. The CDR3 covers 13 residues. In germline, CDR1 is MNHEY, CDR2 SMNVEV (reference sequence). The CDR3 region has the DNA TGTGCCAGCAGGCCCACAGGGTTGGGTGGCTACACCTTC. Protein sequence: CASRPTGLGGYTF.